A selection of T cell receptor beta chains follows, all from one sample in a study of blood T cell repertoires in COVID-19. Some clones are missing from TCRdb's copy, which holds only in-frame ones; the method was immunoSEQ multiplex PCR. This sample carries some 260,000 clones, 80% to 90% of them seen once, and the ten largest clones take approximately 1.4%. The specimen sequenced was peripheral blood. Receptor source: a man older than 75 with acute or convalescent COVID-19. CDR3s include the opening cysteine and the closing phenylalanine or tryptophan. Each record gives: CDR3 protein, J gene, CDR3 length, V gene.

CASSPPRVSSPTIYF | TRBJ1-3 | 15 | TRBV18
CASSSGQSYNEQFF | TRBJ2-1 | 14 | TRBV7-3
CASSSTAGYYGYTF | TRBJ1-2 | 14 | TRBV27
CASSKPGRETIGYTF | TRBJ1-2 | 15 | TRBV6-2/TRBV6-3
CASSIARTSGLKNIQYF | TRBJ2-4 | 17 | TRBV19
CASKQTGSPGEQYF | TRBJ2-7 | 14 | TRBV28
CASSLGSGTYYEQYF | TRBJ2-7 | 15 | TRBV5-1
CAIRDNSYEQYF | TRBJ2-7 | 12 | TRBV19
CASSLGVAGGSTDTQYF | TRBJ2-3 | 17 | TRBV7-2
CASSRELSVRNTGELFF | TRBJ2-2 | 17 | TRBV5-8
CASSPGNTQYF | TRBJ2-3 | 11 | TRBV14
CASSPLSGSGNTIYF | TRBJ1-3 | 15 | TRBV18
CASSSPDRGDYGYTF | TRBJ1-2 | 15 | TRBV7-9
CASSFKGRGQPQHF | TRBJ1-5 | 14 | TRBV27
CASSSSRLQETQYF | TRBJ2-5 | 14 | TRBV19
CASSPTTAYGYTF | TRBJ1-2 | 13 | TRBV6-2/TRBV6-3
CASRGTEYGYTF | TRBJ1-2 | 12 | TRBV19
CASRGPLAGVETQYF | TRBJ2-5 | 15 | TRBV3-1/TRBV3-2
CASSQAANHRAQHF | TRBJ1-5 | 14 | TRBV3-1/TRBV3-2
CASSIDPGLYTDTQYF | TRBJ2-3 | 16 | TRBV19
CASSQGSGGTQYF | TRBJ2-5 | 13 | TRBV7-7
CASSLPSGKSWYREETQYF | TRBJ2-5 | 19 | TRBV5-6
CASSRVTGGLYLHGYTF | TRBJ1-2 | 17 | TRBV3-1/TRBV3-2
CASSLNRDRAYEQYF | TRBJ2-7 | 15 | TRBV11-2
CASSLKLDSYEQYF | TRBJ2-7 | 14 | TRBV28
CASRASGGEVGYTF | TRBJ1-2 | 14 | TRBV6-5
CASSSIAGGRETQYF | TRBJ2-5 | 15 | TRBV6-6
CASSPRDSYGYTF | TRBJ1-2 | 13 | TRBV12-3/TRBV12-4
CASSQGRGQGYEQYF | TRBJ2-7 | 15 | TRBV4-3
CASSYLGRANEQFF | TRBJ2-1 | 14 | TRBV6-2/TRBV6-3
CASSLVGGGVGNTIYF | TRBJ1-3 | 16 | TRBV5-1
CASSPTGQGGEKLFF | TRBJ1-4 | 15 | TRBV18
CASSILAGGVETQYF | TRBJ2-5 | 15 | TRBV19
CAVSRFAGNTIYF | TRBJ1-3 | 13 | TRBV2
CSVEDRGGTQAKNIQYF | TRBJ2-4 | 17 | TRBV29-1
CASSPSSSWYTEAFF | TRBJ1-1 | 15 | TRBV18
CASSPSGGSYEQYF | TRBJ2-7 | 14 | TRBV7-2
CASSLGWAHGLSNSPLHF | TRBJ1-6 | 18 | TRBV7-9
CASSSGQPNEKLFF | TRBJ1-4 | 14 | TRBV27
CASRARTSGRQETQYF | TRBJ2-5 | 16 | TRBV5-1
CASSPNDRVGAMNTEAFF | TRBJ1-1 | 18 | TRBV18
CASSKDRNIQYF | TRBJ2-4 | 12 | TRBV2
CASSEVRVHYGYTF | TRBJ1-2 | 14 | TRBV2
CASTPGTGDTPNYGYTF | TRBJ1-2 | 17 | TRBV3-1/TRBV3-2
CATLSGDPGNTIYF | TRBJ1-3 | 14 | TRBV19
CASSHSGTDYGYTF | TRBJ1-2 | 14 | TRBV4-2
CASSLETSGRNEQFF | TRBJ2-1 | 15 | TRBV5-1
CASSMGTVQETQYF | TRBJ2-5 | 14 | TRBV19
CAISPNGGETYGYTF | TRBJ1-2 | 15 | TRBV10-3
CASKRQGGEKLFF | TRBJ1-4 | 13 | TRBV28
CASSYAGATNEKLFF | TRBJ1-4 | 15 | TRBV6-5
CASSQDPGRGGYEQYF | TRBJ2-7 | 16 | TRBV4-1
CASSSQVNQPQHF | TRBJ1-5 | 13 | TRBV19
CASSQNRVAEQFF | TRBJ2-1 | 13 | TRBV11-3
CASSLALAGGTDTQYF | TRBJ2-3 | 16 | TRBV7-2